A single sample is the source of the 31 T cell receptor beta chains below, sequenced in a study of T cells in Graves' hyperthyroidism and ophthalmopathy (dated by TCRdb to about 2019). Libraries came from multiplex PCR. Sequencing took place on an Illumina HiSeq 2000. The TCR beta CDR3 regions were amplified from RNA transcripts. For the first round of RT-PCR on the TCR CDR3, the HTBI primer set was used together with the Qiagen OneStep RT-PCR kit. Clones were called with MiXCR by TCRdb after fastp trimmed the public reads at Q25, and only in-frame beta chains were retained. Rows with a matching CDR3 protein are joined into one entry that keeps the most common DNA and genes. In all, the sample holds around 290,000 distinct CDR3 sequences, and around 15% of those were seen once. Together, the top ten hold roughly 7.7% of the sample. The sample was blood. These receptors were obtained from a woman aged 40 to 50 with Graves' hyperthyroidism.

The sample holds a few counts of this clonotype. V and J are TRBV29-1 and TRBJ2-3; D may correspond to TRBD1 or TRBD2 (5 bases each). Germline V gene sequence: CDR1 SQVTM, CDR2 ANQGSEA. Trimming cost V 0 bases and J 1 base, with 5 bases left between them. This CDR3 spans 13 amino acids. This CDR3 reads CSVEEGGTDTQYF. The CDR3 nucleotides read TGCAGCGTTGAAGAGGGGGGCACAGATACGCAGTATTTT.

To note about this clonotype: This may arise from a read error, as a much more abundant clone is one base away. This CDR3 fails to terminate in the conserved phenylalanine or tryptophan, so it likely reflects a read error. This chain joins TRBV7-9 and TRBJ2-3, with 9 nucleotides matching TRBD2. CDR1 is SEHNR, CDR2 FQNEAQ, per germline (reference sequence). The CDR3 has 15 amino acids. Trimming took 4 bases from V and 4 from J; bases not matched to a gene: 6. The CDR3 loop reads CASSYAGGPSDTQYL. Written as DNA, the CDR3 is TGTGCCAGCAGCTACGCGGGAGGGCCCTCAGATACGCAGTATCTT.

This clonotype was recorded many times. The chain links TRBV6-2 or TRBV6-3 to TRBJ1-6, with TRBD1 identical over 7 bases. V was pared by 8 bases and J by 5 bases, with 3 bases of the junction left unmatched. Germline values: CDR1 MNHEY, CDR2 SVGEGT. The CDR3 is 13 amino acids. The CDR3 bases are TGTGCCAGCGCGACAGGGAATAATTCACCCCTCCACTTT. Amino acids: CASATGNNSPLHF.

This clonotype has at least ten counts. The rearrangement uses TRBV20-1 and TRBJ2-1; 8 nucleotides align to TRBD1. CDR3 size: 16 residues. Germline-derived CDR1 and CDR2 are DFQATT and SNEGSKA (reference sequence). Trimming at V came to 5 bases and at J to 8 bases, leaving 17 bases not matched to a gene. This CDR3 reads CSADRGSGGSRDEQFF. Here the CDR3 DNA reads TGCAGTGCTGACAGGGGTTCGGGTGGCAGTAGGGATGAGCAGTTCTTC.

This clonotype was seen repeatedly, ten times or more. The V gene is TRBV12-3 or TRBV12-4, the J gene TRBJ1-1; D call uncertain. This CDR3 is built from 13 residues. Trimming shortened V by 7 bases and J by 0 bases, and 9 bases separated the two germline ends. The CDR3 reads CASTSRLNTEAFF. The CDR3, as DNA: TGTGCCAGCACAAGCAGGTTGAACACTGAAGCTTTCTTT.

This clonotype was counted many times. J is TRBJ1-3 and V is TRBV12-3 or TRBV12-4; 8 bases match TRBD1. Losses at the gene ends were 6 bases for V and 7 bases for J; bases not matched to a gene: 8. The CDR3 consists of 14 residues. This chain's CDR3 is CASSYRTGRNTIYF. For the CDR3, the DNA is TGTGCCAGCAGCTACCGGACAGGGAGGAACACCATATATTTT.

The rearrangement uses TRBV7-9 and TRBJ2-1, with 16 nucleotides matching TRBD2. Germline V lookup: CDR1 SEHNR, CDR2 FQNEAQ (reference sequence). The V segment lost 4 bases and the J segment 2 bases; nucleotides outside the gene matches: 5. The CDR3 runs to 18 residues. The CDR3 DNA follows: TGTGCCAGCAGCTCTCCGGGACTAGCGGGAGGGCCCTACAATGAGCAGTTCTTC. Its translation is CASSSPGLAGGPYNEQFF.

The table lists this clonotype with many counts. The J gene is TRBJ2-7, the V gene TRBV20-1; 15 bases are shared with TRBD2. CDR1 is DFQATT and CDR2 is SNEGSKA in the germline V gene (reference sequence). The CDR3 contains 15 residues. V lost 4 bases to trimming and J lost 6 bases; unmatched junction nucleotides: 7. The CDR3 loop is CSANRGLAGGSEQYF. The CDR3 nucleotides read TGCAGTGCTAACAGGGGACTAGCGGGAGGAAGCGAGCAGTACTTC.

This clonotype was recorded at least ten times. The chain uses TRBV7-2 and TRBJ2-5; tentatively, D is TRBD1 (6 bases). The CDR3 has 16 residues. The V gene lost 6 bases and the J gene lost 1 base, with 18 bases spanning the gap. Germline lookup yields CDR1 SGHTA and CDR2 FQGNSA. CDR3 in DNA: TGTGCCAGCAGGGCCGCTGGGGGCGCCTTCCAAGAGACCCAGTACTTC. The encoded protein is CASRAAGGAFQETQYF.

This clonotype appeared many times. This rearrangement joins TRBV24-1 to TRBJ1-1; the D is unclear. The CDR3 covers 13 residues. Germline-derived CDR1 and CDR2 are KGHDR and SFDVKD. The germline V and J ends were trimmed by 1 base and 7 bases, with 9 bases remaining between them. CDR3 nucleotides: TGTGCCACCAGTGATTTTAGTTTCAGTGAAGCTTTCTTT. This sequence encodes CATSDFSFSEAFF.

The gene calls are TRBV12-3 or TRBV12-4 and TRBJ1-6; the D is unclear. The CDR3 is 11 amino acids. V lost 9 bases and J 7 bases, leaving 7 bases between the germline ends. CDR3 in DNA: TGTGCCAGTAAAAAAAATTCACCCCTCCACTTT. Its protein product is CASKKNSPLHF.

This clonotype showed up many times. The chain uses TRBV6-5 and TRBJ1-5, with 7 positions matching TRBD1. J lost 0 bases, V lost 2 bases, and 7 bases had no gene match. The germline gives CDR1 MNHEY, CDR2 SVGAGI. The CDR3 runs 17 residues. DNA for the CDR3: TGTGCCAGCAGTTACCGTTACAGGGGCACTAGCAATCAGCCCCAGCATTTT. This encodes CASSYRYRGTSNQPQHF.

The chain links TRBV20-1 to TRBJ2-1; TRBD2 matches at 9 bases. Germline V gives CDR1 DFQATT, CDR2 SNEGSKA (reference sequence). CDR3 length: 18 amino acids. With 0 bases clipped from V and 4 bases from J, the junction kept 13 bases outside the gene matches. The CDR3 bases are TGCAGTGCTAGAGATTGGGAAATAGCGGGAGCCTTTTACAATGAGCAGTTCTTC. Translation: CSARDWEIAGAFYNEQFF.

The J gene is TRBJ1-1, the V gene TRBV6-1; no firm D call. CDR1 and CDR2 from the germline V gene are MNHNS and SASEGT. V was clipped by 7 bases and J by 6 bases, with 24 bases between them. The CDR3 sequence is 16 residues long. The chain's CDR3 is CASKVRHFTPFAEAFF. DNA for the CDR3: TGTGCCAGCAAGGTCAGGCATTTCACCCCTTTCGCTGAAGCTTTCTTT.

Many counts were recorded for this clonotype. This chain links TRBV20-1 with TRBJ1-1; tentative D call: TRBD1 (5 bases). Germline-derived CDR1 and CDR2 are DFQATT and SNEGSKA (reference sequence). Trimming pared 6 bases from V and 3 bases from J, leaving 11 bases between. The CDR3 has 12 amino acids. Here the CDR3 reads CSATEGDTEAFF. The CDR3 DNA follows: TGCAGTGCCACAGAAGGGGACACTGAAGCTTTCTTT.

This clonotype was counted ten times or more. J is TRBJ2-3 and V is TRBV7-2, with a tentative D call TRBD1 (6 bases). Germline V gene data show CDR1 as SGHTA and CDR2 as FQGNSA. CDR3 length: 14 amino acids. Trimming removed 1 base at V and 4 bases at J, with 9 bases between. The CDR3 DNA sequence: TGTGCCAGCAGCTTAGGGGGGCGATCAGATACGCAGTATTTT. Protein: CASSLGGRSDTQYF.

This clonotype was seen repeatedly, ten times or more. V is TRBV12-3 or TRBV12-4 and J is TRBJ2-1, with a weak D call TRBD2 (5 bases). Between the trimmed V and J ends, which lost 6 bases and 1 base, there was a span of 19 bases. The CDR3 loop spans 17 amino acids. The CDR3 bases are TGTGCCAGCAGCCCGAACGAGGGCCGAGGATCCTACAATGAGCAGTTCTTC. This codes for CASSPNEGRGSYNEQFF.

This clonotype has just a few counts. The CDR3 DNA reads as TGCAGTGCTAGAGAGGCTAGCGTAAGCTCCTACAATGAGCAGTTCTTC. Its protein is CSAREASVSSYNEQFF. V is TRBV20-1 and J is TRBJ2-1; tentatively, D is TRBD2 (6 bases). V was clipped by 0 bases and J by 0 bases, with 12 bases between them. CDR3 length: 16 residues. Germline CDR1 reads DFQATT; CDR2 reads SNEGSKA (reference sequence).

The chain joins TRBV2 to TRBJ1-2; TRBD1 aligns across 10 bases. Germline V gives CDR1 SNHLY, CDR2 FYNNEI. V was pared by 4 bases and J by 6 bases, with 2 bases of the junction left unmatched. The CDR3 loop spans 13 amino acids. DNA of the CDR3: TGTGCCAGCAGTGGGGGGACAGGGGATGGCTACACCTTC. This gives the protein CASSGGTGDGYTF. Together with reference TRBV2 and TRBJ1-2, the CDR3 gives the full variable domain: EPEVTQTPSHQVTQMGQEVILRCVPISNHLYFYWYRQILGQKVEFLVSFYNNEISEKSEIFDDQFSVERPDGSNFTLKIRSTKLEDSAMYFCASSGGTGDGYTFGSGTRLTVV.

This clonotype was observed at least ten times. CDR3 sequence (DNA): TGTGCCAGCAGTTCCGCCAACTCACAGGGAGGATTAGGCAAGCAGTACTTC. It yields the protein CASSSANSQGGLGKQYF. This rearrangement joins TRBV6-1 to TRBJ2-7; D is possibly TRBD1 or TRBD2 (6 bases each). This CDR3 is built from 17 residues. V lost 5 bases to trimming and J lost 8 bases, with 28 bases between them. Germline V gives CDR1 MNHNS, CDR2 SASEGT.

This clonotype was seen ten or more times. This chain joins TRBV30 and TRBJ2-5; D is ambiguous. Germline CDR1 is GTSNPN and CDR2 is SVGIG (reference sequence). This CDR3 is built from 12 residues. V dropped 5 bases and J dropped 5 bases, with 12 bases sitting between them. The CDR3 DNA reads TGTGCCTGGGGGTCAACGCGGGAGACCCAGTACTTC. Amino acid sequence: CAWGSTRETQYF.

This clonotype was observed many times. An end of the junction differs from the germline gene, which may be a read error. J is TRBJ2-5 and V is TRBV7-7; D is perhaps TRBD1 or TRBD2 (5 bases each). The CDR3 contains 15 residues. In germline, CDR1 is SSHAT, CDR2 FNYEAQ (reference sequence). CDR3 DNA: TGTGCTAGCAGCCTGGGACGGAGACCTCAAGAGACCCAGTACTTC. Its protein is CASSLGRRPQETQYF.

This clonotype was recorded at least ten times. This sequence joins TRBV5-1 and TRBJ2-7; 13 bases match TRBD2. This CDR3 has 15 residues. Germline V lookup: CDR1 SGHRS, CDR2 YFSETQ. V gave up 3 bases and J gave up 6 bases; unmatched junction bases: 6. In DNA, the CDR3 is TGCGCCAGCAGCTGGACTAGCGGGAGTTCCATCGAGCAGTACTTC. The encoded protein is CASSWTSGSSIEQYF. Supplemented by reference TRBV5-1 and TRBJ2-7, the full variable domain reads KAGVTQTPRYLIKTRGQQVTLSCSPISGHRSVSWYQQTPGQGLQFLFEYFSETQRNKGNFPGRFSGRQFSNSRSEMNVSTLELGDSALYLCASSWTSGSSIEQYFGPGTRLTVT.

This clonotype has ten or more counts. The rearrangement joins TRBV11-2 to TRBJ2-3; TRBD2 agrees at 8 bases. V shed 5 bases and J 3 bases; nucleotides not matched to a gene: 7. The CDR3 is 15 residues long. Germline CDR1 and CDR2: SGHAT and FQNNGV. CDR3 residues: CASSQWGLETDTQYF. DNA for the CDR3: TGTGCCAGCAGCCAGTGGGGACTAGAAACAGATACGCAGTATTTT.

V is TRBV7-9 and J is TRBJ1-2; TRBD1 aligns across 10 bases. V lost 5 bases, J lost 1 base, and 4 bases stayed unmatched. The CDR3 has 15 residues. Looked up from germline, CDR1 is SEHNR and CDR2 is FQNEAQ (reference sequence). The DNA of the CDR3 is TGTGCCAGCAGCCAGGGACAGGGGTTTAACTATGGCTACACCTTC. This gives the protein CASSQGQGFNYGYTF.

The genes are TRBV30 and TRBJ2-5; 8 positions match TRBD2. Trimming cost V 2 bases and J 3 bases; bases outside gene matches: 2. CDR1 is GTSNPN, CDR2 SVGIG, per germline (reference sequence). This CDR3 region has 13 residues. CDR3 DNA sequence: TGTGCCTGGAGTCCACTAGCGGAAGAGACCCAGTACTTC. As protein: CAWSPLAEETQYF.

At least ten counts were recorded for this clonotype. The chain employs TRBV20-1 and TRBJ2-2; the D is unclear. Germline values: CDR1 DFQATT, CDR2 SNEGSKA (reference sequence). The V end was cut by 0 bases, the J end by 0 bases, with 2 bases between. The CDR3 is 13 residues long. This CDR3 reads CSAREANTGELFF. The CDR3 coding sequence is TGCAGTGCTAGAGAAGCGAACACCGGGGAGCTGTTTTTT.

This clonotype showed up many times. The rearrangement joins TRBV12-3 or TRBV12-4 to TRBJ2-7, with D perhaps matching TRBD2 (5 bases). This CDR3 spans 14 amino acids. Trimming stripped 5 bases from V and 2 bases from J, with 13 bases between. This chain's CDR3 is CASSLTRATYEQYF. CDR3 in DNA: TGTGCCAGCAGTCTCACTAGGGCTACCTACGAGCAGTACTTC.

Remarks on this clonotype: A much larger clone lies one base from this, so it may be a read error. The chain employs TRBV12-5 and TRBJ1-1; maybe TRBD1 (6 bases). Trimming left V 7 bases short and J 3 bases short, with 18 bases between. This CDR3 spans 15 amino acids. Germline assignment: CDR1 LGHNT and CDR2 FRNRAP. The CDR3: CASDLAGGGHTEAFF. The CDR3 DNA sequence: TGTGCTAGTGATTTAGCGGGGGGCGGCCACACTGAAGCTTTCTTT. Variable domain in full (rest from reference TRBV12-5 and TRBJ1-1): DARVTQTPRHKVTEMGQEVTMRCQPILGHNTVFWYRQTMMQGLELLAYFRNRAPLDDSGMPKDRFSAEMPDATLATLKIQPSEPRDSAVYFCASDLAGGGHTEAFFGQGTRLTVV.

The rearrangement uses TRBV28 and TRBJ2-3; 8 bases map to TRBD2. V lost 5 bases to trimming and J lost 5 bases; unmatched junction nucleotides: 9. Germline V gene lookup returns CDR1 MDHEN and CDR2 SYDVKM. The CDR3 runs 15 residues. The CDR3: CASSGLSAGGDTQYF. The CDR3 nucleotides are TGTGCCAGCAGTGGCTTGTCGGCGGGAGGAGATACGCAGTATTTT.

The chain joins TRBV4-1 to TRBJ1-6; D is unresolved. The V end lost 0 bases, the J end lost 6 bases, and 9 bases lay between the germline ends. Germline assignment: CDR1 MGHRA and CDR2 YSYEKL. The CDR3 runs 15 residues. The DNA for the CDR3 is TGCGCCAGCAGCCAAGAACCGCTGACTAATTCACCCCTCCACTTT. It codes for CASSQEPLTNSPLHF.